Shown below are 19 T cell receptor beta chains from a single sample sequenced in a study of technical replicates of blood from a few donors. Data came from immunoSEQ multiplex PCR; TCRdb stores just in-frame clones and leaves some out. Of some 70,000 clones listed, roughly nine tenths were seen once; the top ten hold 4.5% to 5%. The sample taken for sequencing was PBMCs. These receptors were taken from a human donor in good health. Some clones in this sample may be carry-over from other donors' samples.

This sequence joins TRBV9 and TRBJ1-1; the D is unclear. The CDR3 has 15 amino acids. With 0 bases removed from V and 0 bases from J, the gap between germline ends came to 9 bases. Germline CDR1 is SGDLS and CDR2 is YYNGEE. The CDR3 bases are TGTGCCAGCAGCGTAGGAGTATCCATGAACACTGAAGCTTTCTTT. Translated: CASSVGVSMNTEAFF.

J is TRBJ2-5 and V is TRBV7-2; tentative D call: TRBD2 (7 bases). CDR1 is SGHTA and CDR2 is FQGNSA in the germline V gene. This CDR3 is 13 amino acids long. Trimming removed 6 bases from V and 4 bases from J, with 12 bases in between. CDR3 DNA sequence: TGTGCCAGCAGGCTGGGGGGGCGAGAGACCCAGTACTTC. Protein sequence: CASRLGGRETQYF.

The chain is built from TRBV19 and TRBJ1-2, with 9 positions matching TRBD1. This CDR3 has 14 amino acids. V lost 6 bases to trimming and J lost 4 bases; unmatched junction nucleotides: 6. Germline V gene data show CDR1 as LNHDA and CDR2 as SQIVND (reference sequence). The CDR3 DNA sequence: TGTGCCAGTAGATCAACAGGGGGCTCCTATGGCTACACCTTC. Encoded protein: CASRSTGGSYGYTF.

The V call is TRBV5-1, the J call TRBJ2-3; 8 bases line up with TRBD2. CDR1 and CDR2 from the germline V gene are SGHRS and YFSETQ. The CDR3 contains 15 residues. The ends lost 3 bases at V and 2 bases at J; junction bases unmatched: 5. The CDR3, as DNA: TGCGCCAGCAGCTCCGAGCGGGGGTACACAGATACGCAGTATTTT. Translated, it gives CASSSERGYTDTQYF.

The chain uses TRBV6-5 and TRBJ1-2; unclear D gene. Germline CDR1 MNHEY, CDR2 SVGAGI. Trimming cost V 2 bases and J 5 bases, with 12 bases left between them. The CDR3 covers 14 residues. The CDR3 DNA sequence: TGTGCCAGCAGTTACGGATTTTCGGGTTATGGCTACACCTTC. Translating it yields CASSYGFSGYGYTF.

CDR3 region: CASSPYGQGGYTF. CDR3 DNA: TGTGCCAGCTCACCCTATGGACAGGGCGGCTACACCTTC. The chain combines TRBV18 with TRBJ1-2, with 8 bases lining up with TRBD1. The trim removed 3 bases at V and 8 bases at J, leaving 5 bases unmatched. This CDR3 has 13 amino acids. Germline V lookup: CDR1 KGHSH, CDR2 LQKENI.

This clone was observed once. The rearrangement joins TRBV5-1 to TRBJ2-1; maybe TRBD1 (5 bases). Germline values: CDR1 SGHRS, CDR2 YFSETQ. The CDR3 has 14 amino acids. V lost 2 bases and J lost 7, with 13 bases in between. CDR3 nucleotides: TGCGCCAGCAGCTTCGATCAGGGATGGAATGAGCAGTTCTTC. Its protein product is CASSFDQGWNEQFF. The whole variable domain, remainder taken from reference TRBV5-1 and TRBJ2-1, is KAGVTQTPRYLIKTRGQQVTLSCSPISGHRSVSWYQQTPGQGLQFLFEYFSETQRNKGNFPGRFSGRQFSNSRSEMNVSTLELGDSALYLCASSFDQGWNEQFFGPGTRLTVL.

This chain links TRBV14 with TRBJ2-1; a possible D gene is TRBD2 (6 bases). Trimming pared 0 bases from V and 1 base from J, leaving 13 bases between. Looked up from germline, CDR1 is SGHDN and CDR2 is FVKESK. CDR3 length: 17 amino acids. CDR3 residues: CASSQELGRGSYNEQFF. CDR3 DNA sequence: TGTGCCAGCAGCCAAGAACTGGGGCGGGGTTCCTACAATGAGCAGTTCTTC.

The CDR3 DNA reads TGTGCCAGTAGTACCGGGACAGCAGCTTCCTACGAGCAGTACTTC. Residues: CASSTGTAASYEQYF. The chain uses TRBV19 and TRBJ2-7, with TRBD1 identical over 7 bases. This CDR3 region has 15 residues. Germline V CDR1 and CDR2: LNHDA, SQIVND (reference sequence). J lost 1 base, V lost 4 bases, and 7 bases had no gene match.

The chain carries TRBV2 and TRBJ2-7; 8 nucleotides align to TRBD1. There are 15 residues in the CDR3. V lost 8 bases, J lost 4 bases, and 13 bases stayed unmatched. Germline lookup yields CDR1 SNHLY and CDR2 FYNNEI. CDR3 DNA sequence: TGTGCCAGCGGGGTCGACAGGGGAACGTCTTACGAGCAGTACTTC. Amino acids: CASGVDRGTSYEQYF.

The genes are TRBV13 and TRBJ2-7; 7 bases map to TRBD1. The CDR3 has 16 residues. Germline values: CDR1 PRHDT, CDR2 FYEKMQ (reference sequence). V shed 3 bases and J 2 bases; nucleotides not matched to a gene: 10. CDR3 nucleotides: TGTGCCAGCAGCTTCCTAGGGGGCAAGGATCCCTACGAGCAGTACTTC. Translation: CASSFLGGKDPYEQYF.

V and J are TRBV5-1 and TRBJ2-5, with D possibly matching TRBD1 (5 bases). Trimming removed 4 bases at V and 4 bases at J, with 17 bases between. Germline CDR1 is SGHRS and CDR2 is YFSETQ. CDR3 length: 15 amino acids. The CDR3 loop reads CASSALGALRETQYF. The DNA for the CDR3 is TGCGCCAGCAGCGCGCTAGGGGCCCTTCGAGAGACCCAGTACTTC.

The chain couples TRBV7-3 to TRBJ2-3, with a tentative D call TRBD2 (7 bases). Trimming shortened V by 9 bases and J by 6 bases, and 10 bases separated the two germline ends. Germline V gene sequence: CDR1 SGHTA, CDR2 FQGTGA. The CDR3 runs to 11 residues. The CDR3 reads CARKGGDTQYF. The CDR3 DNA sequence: TGTGCCAGGAAGGGGGGGGATACGCAGTATTTT.

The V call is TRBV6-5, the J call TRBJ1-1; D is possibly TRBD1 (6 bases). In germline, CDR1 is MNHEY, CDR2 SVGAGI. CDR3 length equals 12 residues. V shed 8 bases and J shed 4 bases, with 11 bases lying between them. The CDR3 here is CASSQGFTEAFF. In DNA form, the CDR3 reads TGTGCCAGCTCCCAGGGGTTCACTGAAGCTTTCTTT.

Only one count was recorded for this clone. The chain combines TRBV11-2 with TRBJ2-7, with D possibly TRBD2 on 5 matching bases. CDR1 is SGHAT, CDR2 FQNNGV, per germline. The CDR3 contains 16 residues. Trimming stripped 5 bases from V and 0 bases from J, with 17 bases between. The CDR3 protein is CASSPAEGWASYEQYF. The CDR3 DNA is TGTGCCAGCAGCCCCGCTGAGGGATGGGCCTCCTACGAGCAGTACTTC.

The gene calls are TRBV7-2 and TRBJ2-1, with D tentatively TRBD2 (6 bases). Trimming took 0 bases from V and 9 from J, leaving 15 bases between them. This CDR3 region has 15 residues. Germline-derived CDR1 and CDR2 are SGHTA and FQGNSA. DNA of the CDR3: TGTGCCAGCAGCTTAGCGACGGCGGGAAAAGTTGAGCAGTTCTTC. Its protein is CASSLATAGKVEQFF.

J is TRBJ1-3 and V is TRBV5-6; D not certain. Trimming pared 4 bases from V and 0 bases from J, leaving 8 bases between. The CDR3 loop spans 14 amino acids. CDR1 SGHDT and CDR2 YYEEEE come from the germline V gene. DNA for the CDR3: TGTGCCAGCAGCGGCAGTTACTCTGGAAACACCATATATTTT. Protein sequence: CASSGSYSGNTIYF.

CDR3 residues: CASSVLSRGYTF. Here the CDR3 DNA reads TGTGCCAGCAGCGTTCTCTCCCGGGGCTACACCTTC. The J gene is TRBJ1-2, the V gene TRBV7-2; no clear D. CDR1 SGHTA and CDR2 FQGNSA come from the germline V gene. Trimming took off 5 bases at V and 8 bases at J, with 12 bases between the two ends. The CDR3 is 12 residues long.

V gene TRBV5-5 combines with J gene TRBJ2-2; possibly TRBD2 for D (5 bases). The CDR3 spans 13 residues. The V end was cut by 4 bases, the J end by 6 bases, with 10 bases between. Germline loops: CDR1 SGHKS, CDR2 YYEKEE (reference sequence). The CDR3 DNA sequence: TGTGCCAGCAGCCGGGGAACGGCCGGGGAGCTGTTTTTT. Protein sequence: CASSRGTAGELFF.